This T cell receptor (beta chain) emerged from a study of response to subunit inactivated influenza vaccine (dated by TCRdb to the late 2010s). In the study overall: To follow how T cells responded to a trivalent subunit inactivated influenza vaccine, the researchers relied on deep quantitative profiling of the T cell receptor repertoire.

The library was prepared using RT-PCR. The listed sequencing device is Illumina HiSeq 2500. TCRdb took the public reads, trimmed them with fastp at Q25, ran MiXCR for clone calling and kept in-frame beta chains. Duplicate CDR3 protein sequences are folded into a single record with the most common DNA and genes. In this sample the table shows approximately 530,000 distinct CDR3 sequences, approximately 12% of which occur a single time. The top ten constitute over 10% of the sample. Cut back by 1 base and 5 bases, the V and J ends lie 8 bases apart. Reading the germline V gene gives CDR1 SGHDN and CDR2 FVKESK. The CDR3 sequence holds 13 residues, the cysteine and phenylalanine included. The retained sequence is limited to the CDR3, 39 bases, with the frame set at the first base. This clonotype was found many times. Its target antigen remains unknown. Per-nucleotide qualities are absent, and no much larger clonotype sits a single base away.

General findings and caveats noted by the study authors: The authors suggested that each seasonal influenza vaccination may recruit only a limited number of new T cells.

This specimen's time point label, interpreted: 45 to 50 days after influenza vaccine administration. The specimen was PBMCs from blood, collected 45 days after vaccination. The chain employs TRBV14 and TRBJ1-1, and possibly TRBD1, on 5 matching bases. The sequence was collected from a middle-aged man who received an inactivated influenza vaccine. Donor details come from another sample of the same person, matched by shared clones. The nucleotide sequence is given as TGTGCCAGCAGCCAAGGGGGGTATACTGAAGCTTTCTTT. This yields the protein CASSQGGYTEAFF.